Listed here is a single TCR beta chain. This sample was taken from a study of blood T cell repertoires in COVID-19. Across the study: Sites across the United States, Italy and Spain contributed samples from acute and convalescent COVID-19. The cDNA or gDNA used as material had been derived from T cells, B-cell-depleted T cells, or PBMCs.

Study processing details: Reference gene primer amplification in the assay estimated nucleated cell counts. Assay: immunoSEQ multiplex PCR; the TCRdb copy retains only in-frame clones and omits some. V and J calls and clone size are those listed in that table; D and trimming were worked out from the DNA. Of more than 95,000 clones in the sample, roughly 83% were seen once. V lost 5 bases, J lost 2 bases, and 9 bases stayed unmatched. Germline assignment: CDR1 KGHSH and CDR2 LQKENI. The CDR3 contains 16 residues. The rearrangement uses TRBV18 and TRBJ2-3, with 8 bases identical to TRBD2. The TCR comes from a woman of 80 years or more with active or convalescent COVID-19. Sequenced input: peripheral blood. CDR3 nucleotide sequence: TGTGCCAGCTCAATACAAGCGGGAGTACTCACAGATACGCAGTATTTT. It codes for CASSIQAGVLTDTQYF.